This T cell receptor beta chain derives from a study of post-analysis software for immune sequencing data. Study in general: Progressive-relapsing, secondary progressive and relapsing-remitting multiple sclerosis were among the disease courses included. Regarding the study as a whole: When patients were compared with controls, a handful of TRBV segments were more frequent, TRBV5-6, TRBV5-1 and TRBV20-1 among them. Samples prepared in the same batch strongly co-clustered by F measure. Controls showed significantly higher normalized Chao1 diversity than did multiple sclerosis patients.

Unique molecular identifiers tagged the TCR beta cDNA libraries. Input amounts of 1 to 10 million T cells were used. These gave 500,000 or so cDNA molecules, so each molecule approximated one T cell. TCRdb reprocessed the PCR reads with MiXCR, giving one entry per CDR3 protein. The table shows roughly 670,000 distinct CDR3 sequences, with more than 50% occurring only once. Points on this clonotype: Its antigen is unidentified.

CDR1 is SEHNR, CDR2 FQNEAQ, per germline (reference sequence). The CDR3 is 16 amino acids. V lost 1 base and J lost 0, with 11 bases in between. The sequenced sample consisted of blood. This sequence was found in a girl aged 2-9 years with multiple sclerosis. V gene TRBV7-9 combines with J gene TRBJ2-3; D perhaps matches TRBD2 (6 bases). Here the CDR3 DNA reads TGTGCCAGCAGCTTAGTGCTAGGGACTAGCACAGATACGCAGTATTTT. This sequence encodes CASSLVLGTSTDTQYF.